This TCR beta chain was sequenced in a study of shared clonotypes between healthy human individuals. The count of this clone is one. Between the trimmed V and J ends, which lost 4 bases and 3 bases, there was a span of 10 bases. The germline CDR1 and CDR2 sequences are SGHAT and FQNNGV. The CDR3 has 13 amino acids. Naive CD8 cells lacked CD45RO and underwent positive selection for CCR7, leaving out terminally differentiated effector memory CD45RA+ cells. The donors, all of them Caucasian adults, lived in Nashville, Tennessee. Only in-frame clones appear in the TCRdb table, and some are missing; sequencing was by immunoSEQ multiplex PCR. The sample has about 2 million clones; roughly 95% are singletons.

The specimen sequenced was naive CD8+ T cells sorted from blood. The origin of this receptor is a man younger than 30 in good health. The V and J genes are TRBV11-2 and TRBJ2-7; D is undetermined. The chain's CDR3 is CASSSPGIYEQYF. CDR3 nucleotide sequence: TGTGCCAGCAGCTCCCCTGGGATCTACGAGCAGTACTTC.